The sequence of this T cell receptor beta chain was determined in a study of CD8 T cells in Susac syndrome. Study-wide findings and caveats: It was acknowledged by the study that relatively few individuals were included in its TCR sequencing and HLA analysis.

TCR beta sequencing covered blood CD8+ and CD4+ T cells. The multiple sclerosis control group consisted of treatment-naive patients whose relapsing-remitting disease, which was either stable or active, fulfilled revised McDonald criteria. Per germline, CDR1 SGDLS and CDR2 YYNGEE. J was trimmed by 4 bases and V by 0 bases; bases with no gene match: 6. The CDR3 is 16 residues long. Reverse transcription used roughly 0.45 to 1 ug RNA and random hexamers. Amplification of TCR beta CDR3 across 54 Vbeta and 13 Jbeta was performed with immunoSEQ multiplex PCR. TCRdb re-derived calls from the immunoSEQ multiplex PCR reads in MiXCR, one entry per CDR3 protein. Of about 280,000 distinct CDR3 sequences in the sample, around 84% were seen once. A remark on this clonotype: Its matching antigen is unknown.

Specimen: CD8+ T cells from PBMCs. The chain recombines TRBV9 with TRBJ2-5; 10 positions agree with TRBD2. The origin of this receptor is a human donor with multiple sclerosis. The CDR3 here is CASSVGLAGARETQYF. DNA of the CDR3: TGTGCCAGCAGCGTAGGGCTAGCGGGAGCAAGAGAGACCCAGTACTTC.